These 14 T cell receptor beta chains came from one sample sequenced in a study of graft-versus-host responses after intestinal transplantation. Data came from immunoSEQ multiplex PCR; TCRdb stores just in-frame clones and leaves some out. The sample includes 9,000 to 10,000 clones, approximately 94% seen only once; the top ten take under 2.5%. The source was PBMCs, collected 8 days after intestinal transplant. The receptors shown here come from a human patient who received an intestinal transplant, so some T cells may come from the graft donor.

The J gene is TRBJ2-6, the V gene TRBV18; D may correspond to TRBD1 or TRBD2 (5 bases each). This CDR3 region has 16 residues. Between the trimmed V and J ends, which lost 0 bases and 4 bases, there was a span of 10 bases. CDR1 KGHSH and CDR2 LQKENI come from the germline V gene. CDR3 in amino acids: CASSPPLGDGANVLTF. For the CDR3, the DNA is TGTGCCAGCTCACCACCGCTGGGGGACGGGGCCAACGTCCTGACTTTC.

CDR3 in amino acids: CASSLERSELTGELFF. DNA of the CDR3: TGCGCCAGCAGCTTGGAGAGGTCAGAACTCACCGGGGAGCTGTTTTTT. The genes are TRBV5-1 and TRBJ2-2; D ambiguous. Germline V gene lookup returns CDR1 SGHRS and CDR2 YFSETQ. V was trimmed by 0 bases and J by 4 bases, leaving 13 bases between them. The length of the CDR3 is 16 residues.

The chain couples TRBV7-3 to TRBJ2-3, with TRBD2 matching 13 bases. Germline V gene lookup returns CDR1 SGHTA and CDR2 FQGTGA. CDR3 size: 17 residues. With V trimmed by 5 bases and J by 4 bases, 9 bases remained unmatched. The CDR3 region has the DNA TGTGCCAGCAGCCAAAGGGCGGGACTAGCGGGGCCAGATACGCAGTATTTT. As protein: CASSQRAGLAGPDTQYF. Filled out from reference TRBV7-3 and TRBJ2-3, the complete variable domain reads GAGVSQTPSNKVTEKGKYVELRCDPISGHTALYWYRQSLGQGPEFLIYFQGTGAADDSGLPNDRFFAVRPEGSVSTLKIQRTERGDSAVYLCASSQRAGLAGPDTQYFGPGTRLTVL.

The chain joins TRBV20-1 to TRBJ2-5; D is unresolved. The CDR3 is 11 amino acids. Trimming removed 2 bases at V and 2 bases at J, with 3 bases between. CDR1 is DFQATT and CDR2 is SNEGSKA in the germline V gene (reference sequence). Here the CDR3 reads CSARSQETQYF. CDR3 coding DNA: TGCAGTGCTAGAAGTCAAGAGACCCAGTACTTC.

This clone was seen only once. This chain links TRBV4-1 with TRBJ1-2; 8 bases match TRBD1. V trimming: 3 bases; J trimming: 8 bases; junction bases outside the gene matches: 8. CDR3 length: 14 residues. The germline V gene has CDR1 MGHRA and CDR2 YSYEKL. Here the CDR3 reads CASSHPDRGWGYTF. CDR3 nucleotide sequence: TGCGCCAGCAGCCACCCAGACAGGGGCTGGGGCTACACCTTC.

The V gene is TRBV9, the J gene TRBJ2-5; 8 bases fit TRBD2. The CDR3 length is 16 residues. Germline trimming cut 0 bases from V and 2 bases from J; bases unmatched to any gene: 6. Germline values: CDR1 SGDLS, CDR2 YYNGEE. CDR3 coding DNA: TGTGCCAGCAGCGTAGGTTTGACTAGCGAGCAAGAGACCCAGTACTTC. It specifies CASSVGLTSEQETQYF.

The chain uses TRBV19 and TRBJ1-5, with 11 bases aligning to TRBD1. The CDR3 covers 15 residues. CDR1 is LNHDA, CDR2 SQIVND, per germline (reference sequence). V shed 10 bases, J shed 5 bases, and the junction held 10 bases outside the gene matches. CDR3 region: CATAGQGGFYQPQHF. The CDR3 DNA reads as TGTGCCACCGCGGGACAGGGGGGCTTTTATCAGCCCCAGCATTTT.

V is TRBV5-4 and J is TRBJ2-5; D possibly matches TRBD1 or TRBD2 (5 bases each). The J call may not be correct, given that the DNA end is closer to TRBJ2-7. The CDR3 is made up of 14 amino acids. The germline CDR1 and CDR2 sequences are SGHNT and YYREEE (reference sequence). The CDR3 loop is CASSEKSWGYEQYF. The CDR3 DNA reads TGTGCCAGCAGCGAGAAGTCTTGGGGGTACGAGCAGTACTTC.

The chain links TRBV7-9 to TRBJ1-6; D not resolved. The CDR3 is 14 amino acids. CDR1 and CDR2 (germline): SEHNR, FQNEAQ (reference sequence). V shed 0 bases and J shed 7 bases, with 7 bases lying between them. CDR3: CASSLAPENSPLHF. The CDR3 nucleotides read TGTGCCAGCAGCTTAGCGCCCGAGAATTCACCCCTCCACTTT.

This chain links TRBV2 with TRBJ2-5, with D perhaps matching TRBD1 (5 bases). Germline CDR1 reads SNHLY; CDR2 reads FYNNEI. V was shortened by 7 bases and J by 1 base, with 10 bases between the two germline ends. The CDR3 sequence is 13 residues long. CDR3 DNA sequence: TGTGCCAGCATAGGGGCTTCCCAAGAGACCCAGTACTTC. Translation: CASIGASQETQYF.

The chain employs TRBV7-9 and TRBJ1-1; D is perhaps TRBD1 (5 bases). V was trimmed by 5 bases and J by 1 base, leaving 11 bases between them. In germline, CDR1 is SEHNR, CDR2 FQNEAQ (reference sequence). CDR3 length: 14 amino acids. CDR3 in DNA: TGTGCCAGCAGCACGGGAGGGGAGAACACTGAAGCTTTCTTT. Translated: CASSTGGENTEAFF.

This rearrangement joins TRBV10-1 to TRBJ2-7; 7 nucleotides line up with TRBD1. From germline, CDR1 is WNHNN and CDR2 SYGVQD (reference sequence). After removal of 2 bases from V and 3 bases from J, the junction contained 1 base not matched to a gene. The CDR3 has 13 residues. The CDR3 region has the DNA TGCGCCAGCAGTGAGGCAGGGGGCTACGAGCAGTACTTC. The encoded protein is CASSEAGGYEQYF.

This chain connects TRBV21-1 to TRBJ1-5; the table gives TRBD1 as D, unverified against the DNA. TRBV21-1 is shown as a pseudogene. There are 15 residues in the CDR3. The CDR3 is CASSPRDISNQPQHF. CDR3 DNA: TGTGCCAGCAGCCCACGGGACATTAGCAATCAGCCCCAGCATTTT.

This rearrangement joins TRBV7-9 to TRBJ2-7, with no clear D. The germline V gene has CDR1 SEHNR and CDR2 FQNEAQ (reference sequence). V lost 5 bases, J lost 4 bases, and 12 bases lay in between. The CDR3 loop spans 13 amino acids. CDR3 DNA sequence: TGTGCCAGCAGCGGACGGGCGAGGTACGAGCAGTACTTC. As protein: CASSGRARYEQYF.